Below are 9 T cell receptor beta chains sequenced from a single sample in a study of blood T cell repertoires in COVID-19. Sequencing used immunoSEQ multiplex PCR; TCRdb keeps in-frame clones, though not all of them. The sample holds some 80,000 clones, 81% seen once. Sequenced sample: peripheral blood. These TCRs come from a man aged 80 or over with acute or convalescent COVID-19.

This rearrangement joins TRBV5-1 to TRBJ1-2, with 7 bases lining up with TRBD1. The CDR3 consists of 13 residues. V lost 4 bases, J lost 4 bases, and 4 bases stayed unmatched. Germline loops: CDR1 SGHRS, CDR2 YFSETQ. CDR3 DNA: TGCGCCAGCAGCCGAGACAGGGCCTATGGCTACACCTTC. This gives the protein CASSRDRAYGYTF.

The CDR3, as DNA: TGCGCCAGCAGGGGACAGGGCCACGAGCAGTACTTC. Its translation: CASRGQGHEQYF. The gene calls are TRBV10-2 and TRBJ2-7; 9 nucleotides agree with TRBD1. Unmatched junction bases numbered 2, after V lost 6 bases and J lost 5 bases. Germline CDR1 is WSHSY and CDR2 is SAAADI. The CDR3 is 12 amino acids.

V and J are TRBV27 and TRBJ1-3; D is unclear. CDR3 size: 14 residues. Germline assignment: CDR1 MNHEY and CDR2 SMNVEV (reference sequence). V was cut by 2 bases and J by 3 bases, with 8 bases left in between. CDR3 DNA sequence: TGTGCCAGCAGTTTACGAGGTATTGGAAACACCATATATTTT. Translation: CASSLRGIGNTIYF.

V is TRBV29-1 and J is TRBJ2-1; 7 bases map to TRBD2. After removal of 2 bases from V and 6 bases from J, the junction contained 10 bases not matched to a gene. The CDR3 is made up of 15 amino acids. Germline CDR1 is SQVTM and CDR2 is ANQGSEA. The DNA for the CDR3 is TGCAGCGTTGAAAGGGGAGGGAGAGGGGTCAATGAGCAGTTCTTC. Its protein is CSVERGGRGVNEQFF.

This chain links TRBV28 with TRBJ1-2; D is perhaps TRBD1 (5 bases). The CDR3 sequence is 17 residues long. V dropped 7 bases and J dropped 1 base, with 22 bases sitting between them. CDR1 is MDHEN, CDR2 SYDVKM, per germline. DNA of the CDR3: TGTGCCAGCACCCTGATCGGGTCGGGGGTTAATAACTATGGCTACACCTTC. This encodes CASTLIGSGVNNYGYTF.

The V call is TRBV9, the J call TRBJ2-5, with D tentatively TRBD2 (5 bases). Trimming stripped 4 bases from V and 5 bases from J, with 12 bases between. This CDR3 region has 13 residues. CDR1 and CDR2 from the germline V gene are SGDLS and YYNGEE. CDR3 region: CASSPRARETQYF. CDR3 nucleotide sequence: TGTGCCAGCAGCCCGAGGGCCAGGGAGACCCAGTACTTC.

The chain couples TRBV2 to TRBJ1-6, with 9 bases aligning to TRBD1. This CDR3 comprises 14 residues. V was pared by 4 bases and J by 10 bases, with 5 bases of the junction left unmatched. Germline V CDR1 and CDR2: SNHLY, FYNNEI. CDR3 nucleotides: TGTGCCAGCAGTGGACAGGGGGAAGGGTCACCCCTCCACTTT. It encodes CASSGQGEGSPLHF. The variable domain in full, completed from reference TRBV2 and TRBJ1-6, reads EPEVTQTPSHQVTQMGQEVILRCVPISNHLYFYWYRQILGQKVEFLVSFYNNEISEKSEIFDDQFSVERPDGSNFTLKIRSTKLEDSAMYFCASSGQGEGSPLHFGNGTRLTVT.

The chain uses TRBV29-1 and TRBJ1-1, with TRBD1 matching over 9 bases. V lost 7 bases, J lost 0 bases, and 0 bases stayed unmatched. CDR1 SQVTM and CDR2 ANQGSEA come from the germline V gene. The CDR3 has 12 residues. In DNA form, the CDR3 reads TGCAGCGGGGACAGGGTGAACACTGAAGCTTTCTTT. Translation gives CSGDRVNTEAFF.

This chain connects TRBV28 to TRBJ1-6; 9 bases match TRBD1. Germline trimming cut 2 bases from V and 8 bases from J; bases unmatched to any gene: 4. Germline CDR1 reads MDHEN; CDR2 reads SYDVKM. The CDR3 length is 15 residues. The CDR3, as DNA: TGTGCCAGCAGTTTAAGGGGGACAGGGTATTCACCCCTCCACTTT. Protein: CASSLRGTGYSPLHF.